The 7 T cell receptor beta chains listed next were all sequenced from one sample in a study of shared clonotypes between healthy human individuals (dated by TCRdb to about 2020). Library prep was done by the immunoSEQ multiplex PCR assay. TCRdb took over this immuneACCESS table, retaining in-frame rearrangements with V and J assigned. Such tables are incomplete; in checked studies, under half of the missing clones stem from an unresolved V gene, and the remainder is unexplained. In all, the sample holds 1.5 million to 2.5 million clones, and approximately 94% of those were seen once. 0.95% to 1.5% of the sample goes to the ten largest clones. CD8 naive samples were obtained by positive selection for CCR7 among CD45RO-negative cells, yielding a CD45RA+CCR7+ population from which TemRA cells were excluded. Input material: naive CD8+ T cells sorted from blood. What this sample's cell subset or site label stands for: CD45RA+CCR7+. The receptors come from a man in his late teens or twenties in good health.

The CDR3 spells CASSLWGGRNTEAFF. CDR3 nucleotide sequence: TGTGCCAGCAGCCTTTGGGGCGGACGGAACACTGAAGCTTTCTTT. V is TRBV5-4 and J is TRBJ1-1; D might be TRBD1 (5 bases). The CDR3 has 15 amino acids. V lost 4 bases to trimming and J lost 1 base, with 14 bases between them. The germline V gene has CDR1 SGHNT and CDR2 YYREEE (reference sequence).

To note about this clone: The sample contains more than one DNA sequence encoding this CDR3. The chain employs TRBV7-9 and TRBJ2-7; a weak D match, TRBD2 (5 bases). The V gene's germline CDR1 is SEHNR and CDR2 FQNEAQ (reference sequence). Trimming took off 4 bases at V and 2 bases at J, with 9 bases between the two ends. The CDR3 is 13 amino acids. This CDR3 reads CASSSGLTYEQYF. Written as DNA, the CDR3 is TGTGCCAGCAGCTCCGGACTTACCTACGAGCAGTACTTC.

CDR3 DNA sequence: TGTGCCAGCAGACAGAGCTCCTACAATGAGCAGTTCTTC. Amino acid sequence: CASRQSSYNEQFF. The chain employs TRBV6-1 and TRBJ2-1; D uncertain. Germline V lookup: CDR1 MNHNS, CDR2 SASEGT. The CDR3 has 13 residues. The germline V and J ends were trimmed by 6 bases and 0 bases, with 6 bases remaining between them.

The count of this clone is one. The identical CDR3 is also encoded by other nucleotide sequences in the sample. The chain uses TRBV7-9 and TRBJ2-1; 7 bases match TRBD2. After removal of 6 bases from V and 4 bases from J, the junction contained 9 bases not matched to a gene. Looked up from germline, CDR1 is SEHNR and CDR2 is FQNEAQ (reference sequence). This CDR3 region has 15 residues. Written as DNA, the CDR3 is TGTGCCAGCAGTCTGGGGAGCGGGGAGTACAATGAGCAGTTCTTC. It encodes CASSLGSGEYNEQFF.

The CDR3 sequence is CASSLVQGLNEQFF. CDR3 bases: TGTGCCAGCAGCTTGGTACAGGGCCTCAATGAGCAGTTCTTC. The genes are TRBV5-6 and TRBJ2-1; D might be TRBD1 (6 bases). V lost 0 bases, J lost 6 bases, and 10 bases lay in between. The CDR3 is 14 amino acids. Germline CDR1 reads SGHDT; CDR2 reads YYEEEE.

The chain employs TRBV6-5 and TRBJ1-5; D ambiguous. CDR3 length: 14 residues. CDR1 and CDR2 from the germline V gene are MNHEY and SVGAGI. The ends were cut back, 2 bases at V and 6 bases at J, with 11 bases in the middle. CDR3 amino acids: CASSYRVGGQPQHF. The CDR3 DNA is TGTGCCAGCAGTTACAGAGTAGGTGGTCAGCCCCAGCATTTT.

J is TRBJ1-4 and V is TRBV7-9, with 10 bases lining up with TRBD1. The germline CDR1 and CDR2 sequences are SEHNR and FQNEAQ (reference sequence). V gave up 4 bases and J gave up 4 bases; unmatched junction bases: 9. The CDR3 sequence is 17 residues long. CDR3 protein: CASSSLIGDRGNEKLFF. The CDR3, as DNA: TGTGCCAGCAGCTCCCTTATCGGGGACAGGGGTAATGAAAAACTGTTTTTT.